This TCR beta chain was retrieved from a study of T cell changes during pregnancy in multiple sclerosis. Germline CDR1 SQVTM, CDR2 ANQGSEA. Trimming stripped 6 bases from V and 3 bases from J, with 20 bases between. The CDR3 contains 15 residues. The protocol was immunoSEQ multiplex PCR, while the TCRdb copy is restricted to in-frame clones and leaves out a portion. The sample includes around 64,000 clones, 93% of them seen just once. Sequenced material: CD8+ T cells from peripheral blood mononuclear cells, taken in the third trimester of pregnancy. This clonotype was sampled from a female donor with multiple sclerosis, enrolled in a pregnancy study. This chain uses TRBV29-1 with TRBJ2-5; maybe TRBD1 (6 bases). The CDR3 reads CSVGTRGAVEETQYF. The CDR3 nucleotides are TGCAGCGTCGGGACCAGGGGCGCGGTGGAAGAGACCCAGTACTTC.